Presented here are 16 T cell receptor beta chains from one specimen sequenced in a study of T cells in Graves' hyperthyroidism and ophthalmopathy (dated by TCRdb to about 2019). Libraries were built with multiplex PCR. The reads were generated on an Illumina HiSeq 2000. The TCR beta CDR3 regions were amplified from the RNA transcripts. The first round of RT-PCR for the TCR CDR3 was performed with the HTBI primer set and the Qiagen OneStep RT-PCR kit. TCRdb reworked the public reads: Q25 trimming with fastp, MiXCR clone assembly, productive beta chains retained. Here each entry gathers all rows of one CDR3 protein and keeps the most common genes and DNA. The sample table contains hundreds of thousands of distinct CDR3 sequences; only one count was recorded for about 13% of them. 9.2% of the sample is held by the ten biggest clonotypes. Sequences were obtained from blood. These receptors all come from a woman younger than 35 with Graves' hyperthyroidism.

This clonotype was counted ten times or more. CDR3 sequence reads: CASSFRPTDWTGELFF. The CDR3 DNA is TGTGCCAGCAGCTTTCGACCGACCGATTGGACCGGGGAGCTGTTTTTT. This chain links TRBV5-5 with TRBJ2-2; no clear D. V lost 2 bases and J lost 5, with 16 bases in between. This CDR3 is 16 amino acids long. The germline V gene encodes CDR1 SGHKS and CDR2 YYEKEE (reference sequence). The whole variable domain, filled in from reference TRBV5-5 and TRBJ2-2, reads DAGVTQSPTHLIKTRGQQVTLRCSPISGHKSVSWYQQVLGQGPQFIFQYYEKEERGRGNFPDRFSARQFPNYSSELNVNALLLGDSALYLCASSFRPTDWTGELFFGEGSRLTVL.

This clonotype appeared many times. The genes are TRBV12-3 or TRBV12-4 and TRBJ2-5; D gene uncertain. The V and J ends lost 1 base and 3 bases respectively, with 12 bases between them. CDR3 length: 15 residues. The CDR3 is CASSLGLTLEETQYF. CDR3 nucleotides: TGTGCCAGCAGTTTAGGATTGACTCTCGAAGAGACCCAGTACTTC.

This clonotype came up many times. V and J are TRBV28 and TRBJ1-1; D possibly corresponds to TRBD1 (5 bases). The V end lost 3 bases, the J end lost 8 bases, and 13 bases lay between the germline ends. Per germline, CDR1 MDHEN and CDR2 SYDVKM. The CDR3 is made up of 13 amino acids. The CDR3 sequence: CASSFQGTGEAFF. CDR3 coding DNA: TGTGCCAGCAGTTTTCAGGGAACTGGAGAAGCTTTCTTT.

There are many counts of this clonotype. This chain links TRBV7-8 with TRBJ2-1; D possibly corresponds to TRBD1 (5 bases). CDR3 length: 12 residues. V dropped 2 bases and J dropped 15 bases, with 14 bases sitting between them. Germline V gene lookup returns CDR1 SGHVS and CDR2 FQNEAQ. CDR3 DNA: TGTGCCAGCAGCTTATTAGGGGCAGGAGTGTTCTTC. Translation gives CASSLLGAGVFF.

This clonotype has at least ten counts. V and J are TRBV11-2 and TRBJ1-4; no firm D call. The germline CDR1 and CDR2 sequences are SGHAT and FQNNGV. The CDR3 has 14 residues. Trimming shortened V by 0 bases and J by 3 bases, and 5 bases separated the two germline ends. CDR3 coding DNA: TGTGCCAGCAGCTTAGATCCTGCTAATGAAAAACTGTTTTTT. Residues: CASSLDPANEKLFF.

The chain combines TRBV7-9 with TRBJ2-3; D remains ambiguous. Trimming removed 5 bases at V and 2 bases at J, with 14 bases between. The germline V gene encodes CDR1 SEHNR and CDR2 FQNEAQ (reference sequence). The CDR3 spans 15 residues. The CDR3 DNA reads TGTGCCAGCAGCCACCTCGCGGATATCACAGATACGCAGTATTTT. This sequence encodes CASSHLADITDTQYF.

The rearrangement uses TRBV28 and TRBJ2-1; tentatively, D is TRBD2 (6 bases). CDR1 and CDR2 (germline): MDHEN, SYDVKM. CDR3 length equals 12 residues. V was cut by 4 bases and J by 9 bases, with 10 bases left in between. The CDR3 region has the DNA TGTGCCAGCAGTTCGGAGGAGGGTGAGCAGTTCTTC. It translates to CASSSEEGEQFF.

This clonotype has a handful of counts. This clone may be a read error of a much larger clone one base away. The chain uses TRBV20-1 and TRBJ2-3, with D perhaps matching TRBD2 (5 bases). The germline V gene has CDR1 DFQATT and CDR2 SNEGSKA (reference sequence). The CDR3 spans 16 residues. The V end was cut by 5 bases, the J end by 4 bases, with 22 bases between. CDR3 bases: TGCAGTGCTGGACTGGGGAACCTCGGGGTCGCAGATACGCAGTATTTT. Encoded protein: CSAGLGNLGVADTQYF.

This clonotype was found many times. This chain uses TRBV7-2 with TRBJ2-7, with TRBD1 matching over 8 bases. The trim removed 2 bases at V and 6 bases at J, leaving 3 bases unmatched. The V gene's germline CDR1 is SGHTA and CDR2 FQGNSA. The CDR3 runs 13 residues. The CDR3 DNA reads TGTGCCAGCAGCTTACAAACAGGGGGCGAGCAGTACTTC. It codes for CASSLQTGGEQYF.

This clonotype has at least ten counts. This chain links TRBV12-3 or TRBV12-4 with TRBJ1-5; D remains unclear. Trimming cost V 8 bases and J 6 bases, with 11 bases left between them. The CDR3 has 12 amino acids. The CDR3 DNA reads TGTGCCAGCCGCGGCACGGGTCAGCCCCAGCATTTT. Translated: CASRGTGQPQHF.

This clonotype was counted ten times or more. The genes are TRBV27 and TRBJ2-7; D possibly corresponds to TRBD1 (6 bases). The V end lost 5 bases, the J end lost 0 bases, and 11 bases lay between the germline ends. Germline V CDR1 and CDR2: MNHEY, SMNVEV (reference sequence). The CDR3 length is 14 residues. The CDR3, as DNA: TGTGCCAGCAGTCCGGTGGACAGCTCCTACGAGCAGTACTTC. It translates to CASSPVDSSYEQYF.

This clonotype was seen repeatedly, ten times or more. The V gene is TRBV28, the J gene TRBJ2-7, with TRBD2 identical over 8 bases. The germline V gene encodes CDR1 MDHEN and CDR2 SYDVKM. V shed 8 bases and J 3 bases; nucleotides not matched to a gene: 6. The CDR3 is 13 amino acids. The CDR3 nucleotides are TGTGCCAGCGGAAGCGGGAGTAGCTACGAGCAGTACTTC. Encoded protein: CASGSGSSYEQYF.

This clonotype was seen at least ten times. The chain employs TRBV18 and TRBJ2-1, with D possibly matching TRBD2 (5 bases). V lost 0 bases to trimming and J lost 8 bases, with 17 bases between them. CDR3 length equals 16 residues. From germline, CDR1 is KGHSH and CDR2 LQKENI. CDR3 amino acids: CASSPPEIVVGDEQFF. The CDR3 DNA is TGTGCCAGCTCACCACCGGAAATAGTGGTGGGAGATGAGCAGTTCTTC.

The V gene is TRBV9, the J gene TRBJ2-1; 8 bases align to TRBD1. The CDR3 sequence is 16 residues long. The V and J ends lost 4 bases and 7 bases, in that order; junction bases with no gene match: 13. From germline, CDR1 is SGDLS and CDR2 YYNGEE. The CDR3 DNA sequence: TGTGCCAGCAGCCCTCGGGGCAGGGGGCACGGGAATGAGCAGTTCTTC. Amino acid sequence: CASSPRGRGHGNEQFF.

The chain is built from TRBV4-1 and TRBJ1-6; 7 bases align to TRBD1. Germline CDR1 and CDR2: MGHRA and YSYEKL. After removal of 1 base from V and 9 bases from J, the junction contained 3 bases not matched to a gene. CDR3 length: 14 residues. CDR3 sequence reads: CASSQAGGASPLHF. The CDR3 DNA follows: TGCGCCAGCAGCCAAGCAGGGGGTGCTTCACCCCTCCACTTT.

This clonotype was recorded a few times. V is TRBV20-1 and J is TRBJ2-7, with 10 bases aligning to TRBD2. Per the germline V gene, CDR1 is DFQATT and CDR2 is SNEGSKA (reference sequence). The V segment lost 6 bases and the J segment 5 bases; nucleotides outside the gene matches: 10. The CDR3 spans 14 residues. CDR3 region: CSAAGGGVFNEQYF. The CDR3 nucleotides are TGCAGTGCAGCGGGGGGGGGGGTATTTAACGAGCAGTACTTC.